The next 24 T cell receptor beta chains were all read from a single sample in a study of human thymus T cells. Measured with immunoSEQ multiplex PCR; TCRdb has only the in-frame clones, and not every one. The sample shows fewer than 85,000 clones, roughly 96% of them seen only once. Resections that were taken during corrective heart surgery supplied the thymus tissue. Sequenced sample: thymus tissue. The receptors derive from a girl under three years old with a congenital heart defect but otherwise immunologically healthy.

This chain connects TRBV10-3 to TRBJ1-3, with TRBD1 identical over 8 bases. Losses at the gene ends were 0 bases for V and 4 bases for J; bases not matched to a gene: 11. The CDR3 totals 18 residues. Germline V CDR1 and CDR2: ENHRY, SYGVKD. The CDR3 nucleotides read TGTGCCATCAGTGAGTCGCGACCCAGGGGGCTATTAGGAAACACCATATATTTT. Translation gives CAISESRPRGLLGNTIYF.

This clone appeared once. The chain employs TRBV7-2 and TRBJ2-7, with a tentative D call TRBD2 (6 bases). V lost 0 bases to trimming and J lost 4 bases, with 19 bases between them. Germline V gene sequence: CDR1 SGHTA, CDR2 FQGNSA. The CDR3 extends over 17 amino acids. CDR3 loop: CASSLALAADPSYEQYF. The CDR3 DNA sequence: TGTGCCAGCAGCTTAGCGTTAGCGGCAGACCCTTCATACGAGCAGTACTTC.

The chain is built from TRBV12-2 and TRBJ2-7; no check of the table's D call, TRBD2, against the DNA was made. TRBV12-2 has pseudogene status. This CDR3 is built from 18 residues. CDR3 sequence reads: CASRLRLPSGGLSYEQYF. The DNA of the CDR3 is TGTGCAAGTCGCTTAAGGCTGCCGAGTGGCGGACTTTCCTACGAGCAGTACTTC.

V usage is TRBV18 and J usage is TRBJ2-7; 11 bases line up with TRBD1. CDR3 size: 18 residues. Trimming cost V 3 bases and J 0 bases; bases outside gene matches: 10. Germline V gene sequence: CDR1 KGHSH, CDR2 LQKENI. The CDR3 DNA reads as TGTGCCAGCTCACCTGAGGGGACAGGGGGTGAAATCTCCTACGAGCAGTACTTC. Encoded protein: CASSPEGTGGEISYEQYF.

This clone was seen only once. V usage is TRBV5-1 and J usage is TRBJ2-7, with 11 bases that match TRBD2. With V trimmed by 4 bases and J by 5 bases, 17 bases remained unmatched. The length of the CDR3 is 18 residues. Germline assignment: CDR1 SGHRS and CDR2 YFSETQ. The CDR3 DNA is TGCGCCAGCAGCCCGAACCTAGCGGGAGGACTTTCTTGGCACGAGCAGTACTTC. Translated: CASSPNLAGGLSWHEQYF.

Only one count was recorded for this clone. The chain carries TRBV5-5 and TRBJ2-3; TRBD1 matches 10 bases. Losses at the gene ends were 0 bases for V and 13 bases for J; bases not matched to a gene: 17. Germline lookup yields CDR1 SGHKS and CDR2 YYEKEE (reference sequence). This CDR3 has 17 residues. The CDR3 sequence: CASSLGSGTGDAISEYF. CDR3 DNA sequence: TGTGCCAGCAGCTTGGGTTCCGGGACAGGGGACGCGATTTCGGAGTATTTT.

The V call is TRBV5-1, the J call TRBJ1-2; possible D gene TRBD1, 5 bases. CDR1 is SGHRS, CDR2 YFSETQ, per germline. V was cut by 6 bases and J by 6 bases, with 15 bases left in between. This CDR3 has 13 amino acids. This CDR3 reads CASTPRGGDGYTF. For the CDR3, the DNA is TGCGCCAGCACCCCCCGGGGGGGGGATGGCTACACCTTC.

CDR3 protein: CASSPEQLRTGKSYEQYF. Here the CDR3 DNA reads TGTGCCAGCTCACCCGAACAATTACGGACAGGGAAGTCCTACGAGCAGTACTTC. The J gene is TRBJ2-7, the V gene TRBV18; 8 nucleotides agree with TRBD1. CDR3 length: 18 residues. In germline, CDR1 is KGHSH, CDR2 LQKENI. V was clipped by 3 bases and J by 1 base; unmatched bases: 14.

This rearrangement joins TRBV5-1 to TRBJ2-3; 13 bases fit TRBD2. J lost 2 bases, V lost 6 bases, and 6 bases had no gene match. Per the germline V gene, CDR1 is SGHRS and CDR2 is YFSETQ. The CDR3 contains 16 residues. The CDR3 DNA reads as TGCGCCAGCAAAGGGGGACTAGCGGGACTCACAGATACGCAGTATTTT. Residues: CASKGGLAGLTDTQYF.

The gene calls are TRBV5-1 and TRBJ1-1; D remains unclear. V dropped 4 bases and J dropped 4 bases, with 11 bases sitting between them. CDR3 length: 13 residues. Per the germline V gene, CDR1 is SGHRS and CDR2 is YFSETQ. The CDR3, as DNA: TGCGCCAGCAGCGATAGGGAGGGCACTGAAGCTTTCTTT. This codes for CASSDREGTEAFF.

This clone was found once. The chain employs TRBV7-2 and TRBJ2-4, with unresolved D. Germline lookup yields CDR1 SGHTA and CDR2 FQGNSA. The CDR3 has 15 residues. V lost 5 bases and J 0 bases, leaving 11 bases between the germline ends. CDR3 amino acids: CASSVKVLAKNIQYF. For the CDR3, the DNA is TGTGCCAGCAGCGTCAAGGTCTTAGCCAAAAACATTCAGTACTTC.

The chain is built from TRBV6-1 and TRBJ1-1; possibly TRBD1 for D (6 bases). Germline CDR1 reads MNHNS; CDR2 reads SASEGT. The CDR3 runs 14 residues. Between the trimmed V and J ends, which lost 0 bases and 10 bases, there was a span of 15 bases. This CDR3 reads CASSEASGARGAFF. DNA of the CDR3: TGTGCCAGCAGTGAAGCTTCAGGGGCCCGGGGAGCTTTCTTT.

The CDR3 is CASSSREASGVQTQYF. In nucleotides, the CDR3 is TGTGCCAGCAGCTCCCGTGAAGCTAGCGGAGTGCAGACCCAGTACTTC. The rearrangement links TRBV7-2 to TRBJ2-5; 7 positions match TRBD2. The germline CDR1 and CDR2 sequences are SGHTA and FQGNSA. V was pared by 4 bases and J by 6 bases, with 14 bases of the junction left unmatched. The CDR3 loop spans 16 amino acids.

V usage is TRBV28 and J usage is TRBJ2-7; 7 nucleotides align to TRBD1. The CDR3 is 14 amino acids. Germline CDR1 MDHEN, CDR2 SYDVKM. After removal of 5 bases from V and 1 base from J, the junction contained 5 bases not matched to a gene. DNA of the CDR3: TGTGCCAGCAGTCGGGACAGAGGGTCCTACGAGCAGTACTTC. It encodes CASSRDRGSYEQYF.

This chain links TRBV19 with TRBJ2-1; tentatively, D is TRBD1 (6 bases). V dropped 8 bases and J dropped 8 bases, with 10 bases sitting between them. Germline assignment: CDR1 LNHDA and CDR2 SQIVND (reference sequence). The CDR3 loop spans 11 amino acids. In DNA form, the CDR3 reads TGTGCCAGTTCAGGGGACGATGAGCAGTTCTTC. Translation gives CASSGDDEQFF.

The chain has TRBV2 and TRBJ1-2, with 7 positions matching TRBD1. Germline values: CDR1 SNHLY, CDR2 FYNNEI. CDR3 length equals 14 residues. The trim removed 6 bases at V and 1 base at J, leaving 5 bases unmatched. The CDR3 here is CASSTGENNYGYTF. The CDR3 region has the DNA TGTGCCAGCAGCACAGGGGAGAATAACTATGGCTACACCTTC.

The chain combines TRBV7-2 with TRBJ2-7, with 9 positions matching TRBD2. The germline V gene has CDR1 SGHTA and CDR2 FQGNSA. Germline trimming cut 5 bases from V and 5 bases from J; bases unmatched to any gene: 10. CDR3 size: 15 residues. In nucleotides, the CDR3 is TGTGCCAGCAGCCCGGGGGTAGCGGGAGCTCACGAGCAGTACTTC. Amino acid sequence: CASSPGVAGAHEQYF.

The chain links TRBV19 to TRBJ1-2; 8 bases are shared with TRBD1. The J segment lost 8 bases and the V segment lost 3 bases, leaving 11 bases of the junction unmatched. The CDR3 has 15 residues. Germline CDR1 LNHDA, CDR2 SQIVND (reference sequence). CDR3 DNA sequence: TGTGCCAGTAGTATCAAAAACAGGGGGGCGCGCGGCTACACCTTC. Protein product: CASSIKNRGARGYTF.

This rearrangement joins TRBV6-5 to TRBJ1-1; 8 nucleotides match TRBD1. This CDR3 is 16 amino acids long. J was trimmed by 1 base and V by 4 bases; bases with no gene match: 8. Germline V gene lookup returns CDR1 MNHEY and CDR2 SVGAGI. DNA of the CDR3: TGTGCCAGCAGTTTCGACCCCGGGACAGGGAACACTGAAGCTTTCTTT. Translation gives CASSFDPGTGNTEAFF.

In DNA form, the CDR3 reads TGCGCCAGCAGCTATCCTTCGGGGGCAGATACGCAGTATTTT. The encoded protein is CASSYPSGADTQYF. This chain links TRBV5-1 with TRBJ2-3, with D possibly TRBD2 on 6 matching bases. The CDR3 runs 14 residues. The germline V gene has CDR1 SGHRS and CDR2 YFSETQ. V gave up 3 bases and J gave up 4 bases, with 12 bases separating them.

The chain combines TRBV9 with TRBJ2-3; D is uncertain. The V gene lost 0 bases and the J gene lost 4 bases, with 9 bases spanning the gap. This CDR3 is built from 14 residues. The germline V gene has CDR1 SGDLS and CDR2 YYNGEE. The CDR3 DNA follows: TGTGCCAGCAGCGTAGCTCGAGACCCAGATACGCAGTATTTT. This translates into CASSVARDPDTQYF.

The rearrangement uses TRBV4-2 and TRBJ2-2; TRBD2 agrees at 12 bases. CDR3 length: 17 residues. Germline CDR1 and CDR2: LGHNA and YNFKEQ. Unmatched junction bases numbered 8, after V lost 3 bases and J lost 6 bases. The CDR3 here is CASSQGRLAGVSGELFF. In nucleotides, the CDR3 is TGTGCCAGCAGCCAGGGTAGACTAGCGGGAGTATCCGGGGAGCTGTTTTTT.

The V and J genes are TRBV5-6 and TRBJ1-5; D remains unclear. V lost 6 bases, J lost 3 bases, and 16 bases lay in between. Germline CDR1 and CDR2: SGHDT and YYEEEE. CDR3 length equals 15 residues. The CDR3 bases are TGTGCCAGCACCTCCCAAAAGACACCCAATCAGCCCCAGCATTTT. This encodes CASTSQKTPNQPQHF. The entire variable domain, with the rest obtained from reference TRBV5-6 and TRBJ1-5, is as follows: DAGVTQSPTHLIKTRGQQVTLRCSPKSGHDTVSWYQQALGQGPQFIFQYYEEEERQRGNFPDRFSGHQFPNYSSELNVNALLLGDSALYLCASTSQKTPNQPQHFGDGTRLSIL.

The genes are TRBV28 and TRBJ1-5; D perhaps matches TRBD1 (5 bases). The CDR3 has 12 amino acids. In germline, CDR1 is MDHEN, CDR2 SYDVKM. The V and J ends lost 6 bases and 6 bases respectively, with 9 bases between them. CDR3: CASRGVRQPQHF. The CDR3 region has the DNA TGTGCCAGCAGGGGGGTTCGTCAGCCCCAGCATTTT.